The 29 T cell receptor beta chains in this list originate from one sample, sequenced in a study of control samples from healthy donors and cancer patients. The repertoire was sequenced with immunoSEQ multiplex PCR; TCRdb's copy has only in-frame clones and lacks some. The table includes approximately 150,000 clones, roughly 86% detected once. Material: PBMCs. The receptors shown here come from a man aged 45-65 years with head and neck cancer.

The gene calls are TRBV7-2 and TRBJ2-1; D call uncertain. V lost 2 bases and J lost 2, with 10 bases in between. Germline-derived CDR1 and CDR2 are SGHTA and FQGNSA. This CDR3 spans 15 amino acids. Here the CDR3 DNA reads TGTGCCAGCAGCTTATTTCCTAGTCCCTACAATGAGCAGTTCTTC. This gives the protein CASSLFPSPYNEQFF.

V and J are TRBV7-9 and TRBJ1-2; D is unclear. The CDR3 loop spans 12 amino acids. CDR1 and CDR2 from the germline V gene are SEHNR and FQNEAQ (reference sequence). V dropped 5 bases and J dropped 3 bases, with 7 bases sitting between them. CDR3 sequence reads: CASSPLDYGYTF. The CDR3 nucleotides are TGTGCCAGCAGCCCTTTGGACTATGGCTACACCTTC.

CDR3 DNA sequence: TGTGCCAGCAGTTTTTCAAGACAGGTTAATGAGCAGTTCTTC. Encoded protein: CASSFSRQVNEQFF. The gene calls are TRBV27 and TRBJ2-1, with a possible D match to TRBD1 (6 bases). This CDR3 contains 14 residues. V lost 3 bases, J lost 7 bases, and 13 bases lay in between. Germline V lookup: CDR1 MNHEY, CDR2 SMNVEV (reference sequence).

V is TRBV19 and J is TRBJ1-2; D call uncertain. This CDR3 spans 16 amino acids. Germline V CDR1 and CDR2: LNHDA, SQIVND (reference sequence). Between the trimmed V and J ends, which lost 0 bases and 5 bases, there was a span of 16 bases. The CDR3 DNA sequence: TGTGCCAGTAGTATAGAAGGTCCTTGGAGCCCTTATGGCTACACCTTC. Its translation is CASSIEGPWSPYGYTF.

The genes are TRBV9 and TRBJ2-2; 7 bases line up with TRBD1. J lost 2 bases, V lost 4 bases, and 8 bases had no gene match. Germline assignment: CDR1 SGDLS and CDR2 YYNGEE. This CDR3 comprises 16 residues. The CDR3 region has the DNA TGTGCCAGCAGCAACTTCCGGGACAGCAACACCGGGGAGCTGTTTTTT. Protein product: CASSNFRDSNTGELFF.

V and J are TRBV3-1 (or the pseudogene TRBV3-2) and TRBJ2-5, with 8 bases aligning to TRBD2. The CDR3 spans 14 residues. Germline V lookup: CDR1 LGHDT, CDR2 YNNKEL (reference sequence). V gave up 4 bases and J gave up 5 bases; unmatched junction bases: 6. The CDR3 DNA is TGTGCCAGCAGCCCCGGGGGGGCGCGGGAGACCCAGTACTTC. Translating gives CASSPGGARETQYF.

The chain has TRBV6-1 and TRBJ2-5; possible D gene TRBD1, 5 bases. This CDR3 has 13 residues. Trimming stripped 5 bases from V and 5 bases from J, with 12 bases between. Germline lookup yields CDR1 MNHNS and CDR2 SASEGT. CDR3 sequence: CASSQQVKETQYF. CDR3 sequence (DNA): TGTGCCAGCAGTCAACAGGTTAAGGAGACCCAGTACTTC.

This clone was counted once. This chain uses TRBV24-1 with TRBJ2-1; TRBD1 or TRBD2 may be the D gene (6 bases each). In germline, CDR1 is KGHDR, CDR2 SFDVKD. The CDR3 contains 16 residues. V lost 5 bases and J 1 base, leaving 14 bases between the germline ends. This CDR3 reads CATSGQTRGSYNEQFF. The CDR3 nucleotides read TGTGCCACCAGTGGCCAGACTAGGGGGTCCTACAATGAGCAGTTCTTC.

V usage is TRBV27 and J usage is TRBJ2-5; tentatively, D is TRBD1 or TRBD2 (5 bases each). Germline CDR1 MNHEY, CDR2 SMNVEV (reference sequence). The CDR3 is 17 amino acids. V was trimmed by 7 bases and J by 7 bases, leaving 28 bases between them. The CDR3 nucleotides read TGTGCCAGCATCGGAGTAAGGGACCCTCATCCATCTGGGACCCAGTACTTC. As protein: CASIGVRDPHPSGTQYF.

This clone came up once. The V and J genes are TRBV4-1 and TRBJ1-1, with a possible D match to TRBD1 (5 bases). Germline CDR1 and CDR2: MGHRA and YSYEKL. This CDR3 spans 13 amino acids. Between the trimmed V and J ends, which lost 8 bases and 4 bases, there was a span of 14 bases. DNA of the CDR3: TGCGCCAGCGCGGGTGGTGGGGGCACTGAAGCTTTCTTT. Protein product: CASAGGGGTEAFF.

This clone was observed a few times. CDR3 amino acids: CASSVGVFGGELFF. Here the CDR3 DNA reads TGTGCCAGCAGCGTAGGGGTTTTCGGCGGGGAGCTGTTTTTT. The chain is built from TRBV9 and TRBJ2-2; D is ambiguous. The CDR3 runs 14 residues. The germline V gene has CDR1 SGDLS and CDR2 YYNGEE. V was shortened by 0 bases and J by 7 bases, with 10 bases between the two germline ends.

The rearrangement links TRBV6-1 to TRBJ2-6; the D gene could be TRBD1 or TRBD2 (5 bases each). The V end lost 3 bases, the J end lost 2 bases, and 8 bases lay between the germline ends. Germline CDR1 MNHNS, CDR2 SASEGT. The CDR3 has 15 residues. CDR3: CASSDMGAGANVLTF. The DNA for the CDR3 is TGTGCCAGCAGTGATATGGGGGCTGGGGCCAACGTCCTGACTTTC.

The chain uses TRBV6-2 or TRBV6-3 and TRBJ2-1; perhaps TRBD1 as D (6 bases). CDR1 is MNHEY and CDR2 is SVGEGT in the germline V gene. The CDR3 length is 14 residues. V was cut by 5 bases and J by 4 bases, with 12 bases left in between. This CDR3 is CASSIWTAYNEQFF. The CDR3 DNA is TGTGCCAGCAGTATCTGGACAGCATACAATGAGCAGTTCTTC.

The J gene is TRBJ2-7, the V gene TRBV18, with 10 bases identical to TRBD2. The CDR3 totals 16 residues. Germline CDR1 is KGHSH and CDR2 is LQKENI. V lost 0 bases, J lost 4 bases, and 6 bases stayed unmatched. The CDR3 region is CASSPPSGRLGYEQYF. In DNA form, the CDR3 reads TGTGCCAGCTCACCACCTAGCGGGAGGCTTGGTTACGAGCAGTACTTC.

The chain uses TRBV15 and TRBJ2-5; D perhaps matches TRBD2 (5 bases). The CDR3 totals 14 residues. The germline gives CDR1 LNHNV, CDR2 YYDKDF (reference sequence). V was trimmed by 1 base and J by 2 bases, leaving 8 bases between them. CDR3 protein: CATSRAGMQETQYF. CDR3 coding DNA: TGTGCCACCAGCAGAGCGGGGATGCAAGAGACCCAGTACTTC.

V gene TRBV27 combines with J gene TRBJ2-7, with 8 bases that match TRBD1. The CDR3 is made up of 16 amino acids. Germline V lookup: CDR1 MNHEY, CDR2 SMNVEV (reference sequence). With 2 bases clipped from V and 2 bases from J, the junction kept 8 bases outside the gene matches. The CDR3 sequence is CASSLGRTGSAYEQYF. The CDR3 DNA reads TGTGCCAGCAGTTTAGGTAGGACAGGGTCTGCCTACGAGCAGTACTTC.

J is TRBJ2-1 and V is TRBV9; D is uncertain. CDR3 length equals 13 residues. The germline V gene encodes CDR1 SGDLS and CDR2 YYNGEE. Trimming shortened V by 4 bases and J by 3 bases, and 8 bases separated the two germline ends. CDR3 residues: CASSLRDYNEQFF. In DNA form, the CDR3 reads TGTGCCAGCAGCCTTAGGGACTACAATGAGCAGTTCTTC.

The count of this clone is one. J is TRBJ2-1 and V is TRBV25-1; a possible D gene is TRBD2 (6 bases). The CDR3 runs 14 residues. With 3 bases removed from V and 3 bases from J, the gap between germline ends came to 9 bases. Germline CDR1 reads MGHDK; CDR2 reads SYGVNS. The CDR3 DNA reads TGTGCCAGCAGTGAGTGGGGGGTCTACAATGAGCAGTTCTTC. As protein: CASSEWGVYNEQFF.

The chain uses TRBV6-6 and TRBJ1-6; D is ambiguous. CDR3 length: 12 residues. Trimming cost V 5 bases and J 8 bases, with 7 bases left between them. Germline values: CDR1 MNHNY, CDR2 SVGAGI (reference sequence). The DNA of the CDR3 is TGTGCCAGCAGTCCTCCTGATTCACCCCTCCACTTT. Its protein product is CASSPPDSPLHF.

This rearrangement joins TRBV7-2 to TRBJ1-2, with no clear D. V was shortened by 5 bases and J by 6 bases, with 13 bases between the two germline ends. This CDR3 contains 13 residues. Germline V gene lookup returns CDR1 SGHTA and CDR2 FQGNSA. The CDR3 DNA follows: TGTGCCAGCAGCCCCCGAGTCGGGGATGGCTACACCTTC. It specifies CASSPRVGDGYTF.

V is TRBV5-1 and J is TRBJ2-2; D is ambiguous. V was clipped by 5 bases and J by 3 bases, with 11 bases between them. This CDR3 is built from 14 residues. The germline CDR1 and CDR2 sequences are SGHRS and YFSETQ. CDR3 in DNA: TGCGCCAGCAGTATCGGACGAGACACCGGGGAGCTGTTTTTT. Its protein product is CASSIGRDTGELFF.

This chain connects TRBV5-8 to TRBJ2-1, with D tentatively TRBD2 (5 bases). Germline-derived CDR1 and CDR2 are SGHTS and YDEGEE. This CDR3 region has 12 residues. V lost 1 base and J lost 15, with 14 bases in between. CDR3 amino acids: CASSLLGIRGFF. DNA of the CDR3: TGTGCCAGCAGCTTGCTGGGGATCCGGGGGTTCTTC.

The CDR3 DNA is TGTGCCTGGAGTGTTCTCGGGGGCTACACCTTC. It is translated as CAWSVLGGYTF. The rearrangement links TRBV30 to TRBJ1-2; the D is unclear. The V end was cut by 0 bases, the J end by 8 bases, with 7 bases between. The CDR3 contains 11 residues. Germline CDR1 reads GTSNPN; CDR2 reads SVGIG (reference sequence).

The V call is TRBV19, the J call TRBJ2-7; D possibly corresponds to TRBD2 (5 bases). CDR3 size: 14 residues. The V end was cut by 4 bases, the J end by 0 bases, with 10 bases between. Germline assignment: CDR1 LNHDA and CDR2 SQIVND (reference sequence). The chain's CDR3 is CASSSPGISYEQYF. Here the CDR3 DNA reads TGTGCCAGTAGTAGCCCGGGGATCTCCTACGAGCAGTACTTC.

This clone showed up just a few times. V is TRBV5-8 and J is TRBJ2-1; the D gene is possibly TRBD1 (6 bases). Looked up from germline, CDR1 is SGHTS and CDR2 is YDEGEE. With 2 bases removed from V and 1 base from J, the gap between germline ends came to 10 bases. The length of the CDR3 is 15 residues. The CDR3 is CASSFTGYSYNEQFF. The CDR3 DNA reads as TGTGCCAGCAGCTTCACAGGGTATTCCTACAATGAGCAGTTCTTC.

This rearrangement joins TRBV11-2 to TRBJ2-7; weak D call: TRBD2 (5 bases). V lost 4 bases to trimming and J lost 1 base, with 11 bases between them. This CDR3 contains 14 residues. Germline V CDR1 and CDR2: SGHAT, FQNNGV. The CDR3 loop is CASSSVTGSYEQYF. CDR3 DNA: TGTGCCAGCAGCTCTGTTACGGGGTCCTACGAGCAGTACTTC.

This chain uses TRBV19 with TRBJ2-2, with TRBD1 matching over 7 bases. Germline V gene lookup returns CDR1 LNHDA and CDR2 SQIVND (reference sequence). V was clipped by 7 bases and J by 4 bases; unmatched bases: 6. The CDR3 covers 14 residues. The CDR3 bases are TGTGCCAGTATGAGGGGACAGTTCACCGGGGAGCTGTTTTTT. Protein: CASMRGQFTGELFF.

V gene TRBV24-1 combines with J gene TRBJ2-2; the D call may be TRBD1 or TRBD2 (6 bases each). The CDR3 contains 16 residues. Germline assignment: CDR1 KGHDR and CDR2 SFDVKD. The V end lost 5 bases, the J end lost 5 bases, and 17 bases lay between the germline ends. CDR3 residues: CATSAGTFDRTGELFF. The DNA for the CDR3 is TGTGCCACCAGTGCAGGGACTTTTGACAGGACCGGGGAGCTGTTTTTT.

This clone turned up a few times. The V and J genes are TRBV6-5 and TRBJ2-1, with D unresolved. This CDR3 comprises 11 residues. Trimming cost V 6 bases and J 7 bases, with 7 bases left between them. Germline V gene sequence: CDR1 MNHEY, CDR2 SVGAGI. CDR3: CASRLGNEQFF. The CDR3 bases are TGTGCCAGCAGACTTGGGAATGAGCAGTTCTTC.